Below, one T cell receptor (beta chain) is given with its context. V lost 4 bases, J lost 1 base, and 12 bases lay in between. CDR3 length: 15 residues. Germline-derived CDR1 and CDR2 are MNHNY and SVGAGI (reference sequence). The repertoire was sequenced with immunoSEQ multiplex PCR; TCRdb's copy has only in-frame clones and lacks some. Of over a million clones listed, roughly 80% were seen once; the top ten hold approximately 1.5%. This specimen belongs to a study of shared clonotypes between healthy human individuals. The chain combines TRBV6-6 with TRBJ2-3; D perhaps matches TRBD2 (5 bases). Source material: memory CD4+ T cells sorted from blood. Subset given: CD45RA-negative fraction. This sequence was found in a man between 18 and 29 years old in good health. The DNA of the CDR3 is TGTGCCAGCAGTTCCCCCCAGGAGGGCACAGATACGCAGTATTTT. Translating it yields CASSSPQEGTDTQYF.